The 11 T cell receptor beta chains reported below all come from one sample, sequenced in a study of blood T cell repertoires in COVID-19. Produced via immunoSEQ multiplex PCR; TCRdb's table is partial and in-frame only. The table shows more than 100,000 clones, with 78% occurring only once. The specimen was peripheral blood. Receptors were obtained from a man aged 70 or older with acute or convalescent COVID-19.

This clone was found a few times. The genes are TRBV5-5 and TRBJ1-2; D gene uncertain. V lost 4 bases and J lost 8, with 15 bases in between. The CDR3 is 13 residues long. Germline V gene sequence: CDR1 SGHKS, CDR2 YYEKEE (reference sequence). The CDR3 nucleotides are TGTGCCAGCAGCACGAACCAGGCGTCCGGCTACACCTTC. Protein: CASSTNQASGYTF.

V is TRBV29-1 and J is TRBJ2-7, with TRBD1 matching 10 bases. The CDR3 spans 14 residues. Germline values: CDR1 SQVTM, CDR2 ANQGSEA. V lost 6 bases and J lost 3; bases outside the gene matches: 8. The CDR3 protein is CSVRTGTGVYEQYF. The DNA of the CDR3 is TGCAGCGTCCGAACAGGGACAGGGGTCTACGAGCAGTACTTC.

This rearrangement joins TRBV12-5 to TRBJ2-1, with 11 bases matching TRBD2. V lost 0 bases to trimming and J lost 1 base; unmatched junction nucleotides: 8. The germline gives CDR1 LGHNT, CDR2 FRNRAP. The CDR3 length is 19 residues. The CDR3 is CASGLVTRASGGSYNEQFF. The CDR3 nucleotides read TGTGCTAGTGGTTTGGTAACTCGGGCTAGCGGGGGGTCCTACAATGAGCAGTTCTTC. Full variable domain (rest looked up from reference TRBV12-5 and TRBJ2-1): DARVTQTPRHKVTEMGQEVTMRCQPILGHNTVFWYRQTMMQGLELLAYFRNRAPLDDSGMPKDRFSAEMPDATLATLKIQPSEPRDSAVYFCASGLVTRASGGSYNEQFFGPGTRLTVL.

This clone was seen only a few times. This sequence joins TRBV19 and TRBJ1-1; a weak D match, TRBD1 (5 bases). In germline, CDR1 is LNHDA, CDR2 SQIVND (reference sequence). V was cut by 5 bases and J by 4 bases, with 11 bases left in between. CDR3 length equals 13 residues. This CDR3 is CASSGRGFTEAFF. The DNA for the CDR3 is TGTGCCAGTAGTGGTCGGGGGTTCACTGAAGCTTTCTTT.

V is TRBV7-8 and J is TRBJ1-1, with TRBD1 matching over 7 bases. With 5 bases clipped from V and 0 bases from J, the junction kept 6 bases outside the gene matches. CDR1 SGHVS and CDR2 FQNEAQ come from the germline V gene. This CDR3 has 15 residues. The CDR3 bases are TGTGCCAGCAGCCCGCCGACAGGGATGAACACTGAAGCTTTCTTT. It translates to CASSPPTGMNTEAFF.

The V call is TRBV6-5, the J call TRBJ1-6; 10 bases map to TRBD1. Unmatched junction bases numbered 2, after V lost 8 bases and J lost 7 bases. The CDR3 extends over 13 amino acids. Germline lookup yields CDR1 MNHEY and CDR2 SVGAGI. The CDR3 nucleotides read TGTGCCAGCGAGGGACAGGGGAATTCACCCCTCCACTTT. This sequence encodes CASEGQGNSPLHF.

This clone was recorded many times. The gene calls are TRBV27 and TRBJ1-4; 7 nucleotides match TRBD1. Trimming removed 2 bases from V and 0 bases from J; junction bases left unmatched: 6. This CDR3 contains 17 residues. CDR1 MNHEY and CDR2 SMNVEV come from the germline V gene (reference sequence). The CDR3 coding sequence is TGTGCCAGCAGTTTAATCCGGGACAGAGCAACTAATGAAAAACTGTTTTTT. Encoded protein: CASSLIRDRATNEKLFF.

The chain links TRBV5-6 to TRBJ1-6; possibly TRBD1 for D (6 bases). Germline CDR1 is SGHDT and CDR2 is YYEEEE. Deletions cut 4 bases from V and 4 bases from J, with 15 bases between. The CDR3 totals 16 residues. CDR3 loop: CASSGGAGKYNSPLHF. CDR3 DNA sequence: TGTGCCAGCAGCGGGGGGGCCGGGAAATATAATTCACCCCTCCACTTT.

This clone has more than one count but fewer than ten. The chain combines TRBV3-1 (or the pseudogene TRBV3-2) with TRBJ1-3; D is unresolved. The CDR3 length is 18 residues. V lost 0 bases and J 0 bases, leaving 15 bases between the germline ends. CDR1 is LGHDT, CDR2 YNNKEL, per germline (reference sequence). CDR3 protein: CASSQDPREPISGNTIYF. The DNA of the CDR3 is TGTGCCAGCAGCCAAGACCCCCGGGAGCCCATCTCTGGAAACACCATATATTTT.

This chain connects TRBV19 to TRBJ1-4, with D perhaps matching TRBD1 (6 bases). The CDR3 has 14 residues. The V gene lost 6 bases and the J gene lost 5 bases, with 13 bases spanning the gap. From germline, CDR1 is LNHDA and CDR2 SQIVND (reference sequence). DNA of the CDR3: TGTGCCAGTAGATCTCCGGGACAAAATGAAAAACTGTTTTTT. Encoded protein: CASRSPGQNEKLFF.

The chain combines TRBV5-5 with TRBJ2-2, with D perhaps matching TRBD2 (5 bases). Germline CDR1 and CDR2: SGHKS and YYEKEE (reference sequence). The germline V and J ends were trimmed by 5 bases and 1 base, with 9 bases remaining between them. This CDR3 has 14 amino acids. This chain's CDR3 is CASSRTLNTGELFF. The CDR3 DNA reads TGTGCCAGCAGTAGGACTCTGAACACCGGGGAGCTGTTTTTT. The variable domain in full, with the rest retrieved from reference TRBV5-5 and TRBJ2-2, is DAGVTQSPTHLIKTRGQQVTLRCSPISGHKSVSWYQQVLGQGPQFIFQYYEKEERGRGNFPDRFSARQFPNYSSELNVNALLLGDSALYLCASSRTLNTGELFFGEGSRLTVL.